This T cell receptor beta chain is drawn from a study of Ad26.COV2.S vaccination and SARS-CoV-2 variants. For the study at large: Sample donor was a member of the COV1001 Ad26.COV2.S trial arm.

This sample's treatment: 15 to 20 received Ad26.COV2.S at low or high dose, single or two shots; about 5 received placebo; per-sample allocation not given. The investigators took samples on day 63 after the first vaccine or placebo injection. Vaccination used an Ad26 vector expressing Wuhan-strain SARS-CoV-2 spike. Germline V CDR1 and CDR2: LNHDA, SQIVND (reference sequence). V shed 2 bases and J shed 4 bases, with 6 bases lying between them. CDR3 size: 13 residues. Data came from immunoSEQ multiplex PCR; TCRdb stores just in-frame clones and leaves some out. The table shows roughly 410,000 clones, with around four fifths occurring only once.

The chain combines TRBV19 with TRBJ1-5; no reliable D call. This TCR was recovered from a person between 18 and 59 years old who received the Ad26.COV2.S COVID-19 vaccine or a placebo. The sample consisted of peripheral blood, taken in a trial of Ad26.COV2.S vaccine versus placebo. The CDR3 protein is CASSIQENQPQHF. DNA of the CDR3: TGTGCCAGTAGTATACAAGAGAATCAGCCCCAGCATTTT. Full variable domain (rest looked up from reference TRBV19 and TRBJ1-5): DGGITQSPKYLFRKEGQNVTLSCEQNLNHDAMYWYRQDPGQGLRLIYYSQIVNDFQKGDIAEGYSVSREKKESFPLTVTSAQKNPTAFYLCASSIQENQPQHFGDGTRLSIL.